Listed here are 23 T cell receptor beta chains from one sample, sequenced in a study of blood T cell repertoires in COVID-19. TCRdb keeps only in-frame clones here, not all; method: immunoSEQ multiplex PCR. The sample has 200,000 to 300,000 clones; about four fifths are singletons. Sequences were obtained from peripheral blood. These receptors originate from a man at least 80 years old with acute or convalescent COVID-19.

The genes are TRBV15 and TRBJ2-4, with D perhaps TRBD2 (5 bases). The CDR3 consists of 16 residues. V was clipped by 0 bases and J by 7 bases, with 16 bases between them. The V gene's germline CDR1 is LNHNV and CDR2 YYDKDF (reference sequence). CDR3 loop: CATSRDPPGTGNIQYF. DNA of the CDR3: TGTGCCACCAGCAGAGATCCCCCAGGTACGGGGAACATTCAGTACTTC.

This clone appeared a single time. The rearrangement links TRBV27 to TRBJ1-4, with D unclear. Germline V gives CDR1 MNHEY, CDR2 SMNVEV (reference sequence). The CDR3 runs 15 residues. V was clipped by 0 bases and J by 5 bases, with 10 bases between them. The CDR3 nucleotides read TGTGCCAGCAGTTTATCGGCCAGGTTGAATGAAAAACTGTTTTTT. Amino acids: CASSLSARLNEKLFF. The full variable domain, rest sourced from reference TRBV27 and TRBJ1-4, is EAQVTQNPRYLITVTGKKLTVTCSQNMNHEYMSWYRQDPGLGLRQIYYSMNVEVTDKGDVPEGYKVSRKEKRNFPLILESPSPNQTSLYFCASSLSARLNEKLFFGSGTQLSVL.

The V gene is TRBV9, the J gene TRBJ2-1; D remains unclear. Trimming took off 1 base at V and 3 bases at J, with 5 bases between the two ends. Germline V gene lookup returns CDR1 SGDLS and CDR2 YYNGEE. This CDR3 region has 13 residues. The chain's CDR3 is CASSVTDYNEQFF. The CDR3 nucleotides are TGTGCCAGCAGCGTAACAGACTACAATGAGCAGTTCTTC.

The V call is TRBV6-1, the J call TRBJ2-3; possible D gene TRBD1, 6 bases. Per the germline V gene, CDR1 is MNHNS and CDR2 is SASEGT. Trimming left V 2 bases short and J 0 bases short, with 12 bases between. CDR3 size: 16 residues. The CDR3 DNA sequence: TGTGCCAGCAGTGAACTCAGGGGAAGGAGCACAGATACGCAGTATTTT. Protein sequence: CASSELRGRSTDTQYF.

This sequence joins TRBV13 and TRBJ2-1; 16 positions agree with TRBD2. The J segment lost 9 bases and the V segment lost 0 bases, leaving 17 bases of the junction unmatched. The CDR3 is 21 amino acids. Germline CDR1 reads PRHDT; CDR2 reads FYEKMQ (reference sequence). This CDR3 reads CASSLGRGLGSGTSGGAEQFF. The CDR3 DNA follows: TGTGCCAGCAGCTTAGGCCGGGGGCTCGGGTCCGGGACTAGCGGGGGGGCTGAGCAGTTCTTC.

The J gene is TRBJ2-1, the V gene TRBV6-5; a possible D gene is TRBD1 (5 bases). This CDR3 is 13 amino acids long. V lost 4 bases to trimming and J lost 8 bases, with 12 bases between them. The germline gives CDR1 MNHEY, CDR2 SVGAGI. The CDR3 DNA reads as TGTGCCAGCAGTTTTACCAGGGTGGATGAGCAGTTCTTC. Protein sequence: CASSFTRVDEQFF.

The chain joins TRBV2 to TRBJ1-2; 7 bases align to TRBD1. The CDR3 length is 14 residues. Trimming at V came to 4 bases and at J to 5 bases, leaving 7 bases not matched to a gene. CDR1 is SNHLY and CDR2 is FYNNEI in the germline V gene. CDR3 region: CASSVQWGQYGYTF. CDR3 nucleotide sequence: TGTGCCAGCAGTGTTCAATGGGGACAGTATGGCTACACCTTC.

The chain's CDR3 is CASSPSGGLHEQYF. The CDR3 bases are TGTGCCAGCTCACCCTCGGGGGGTCTGCACGAGCAGTACTTC. V and J are TRBV18 and TRBJ2-7; 7 bases match TRBD2. CDR1 is KGHSH, CDR2 LQKENI, per germline. CDR3 length: 14 amino acids. V was clipped by 3 bases and J by 5 bases; unmatched bases: 7.

The gene calls are TRBV5-4 and TRBJ1-3; weak D call: TRBD1 (5 bases). CDR3 size: 15 residues. V lost 2 bases to trimming and J lost 0 bases, with 9 bases between them. CDR1 is SGHNT, CDR2 YYREEE, per germline (reference sequence). The CDR3: CASSLQAHSGNTIYF. CDR3 sequence (DNA): TGTGCCAGCAGCTTACAGGCCCACTCTGGAAACACCATATATTTT.

The chain recombines TRBV5-1 with TRBJ1-2; the D gene is possibly TRBD1 (5 bases). V shed 4 bases and J shed 7 bases, with 23 bases lying between them. Germline V CDR1 and CDR2: SGHRS, YFSETQ. This CDR3 has 16 residues. CDR3 nucleotide sequence: TGCGCCAGCAGCGCGCTGCCCGGGAGCCCGAGGGGTGGCTACACCTTC. Its translation: CASSALPGSPRGGYTF.

J is TRBJ1-1 and V is TRBV18; TRBD1 is a possible D gene (5 bases). The CDR3 runs 16 residues. The ends were cut back, 6 bases at V and 1 base at J, with 18 bases in the middle. Germline lookup yields CDR1 KGHSH and CDR2 LQKENI. CDR3 nucleotide sequence: TGTGCCAGCTCTCCGCCCGGGGGGATTTGGAACACTGAAGCTTTCTTT. It is translated as CASSPPGGIWNTEAFF. The whole variable domain, remainder taken from reference TRBV18 and TRBJ1-1, is NAGVMQNPRHLVRRRGQEARLRCSPMKGHSHVYWYRQLPEEGLKFMVYLQKENIIDESGMPKERFSAEFPKEGPSILRIQQVVRGDSAAYFCASSPPGGIWNTEAFFGQGTRLTVV.

J is TRBJ2-3 and V is TRBV5-4; D perhaps matches TRBD2 (6 bases). Deletions cut 5 bases from V and 0 bases from J, with 13 bases between. Germline-derived CDR1 and CDR2 are SGHNT and YYREEE (reference sequence). The CDR3 has 15 amino acids. CDR3 region: CASRFGGASTDTQYF. The DNA of the CDR3 is TGTGCCAGCAGATTTGGAGGGGCGAGCACAGATACGCAGTATTTT.

The chain links TRBV3-1 (or the pseudogene TRBV3-2) to TRBJ1-3, with no clear D. The V end was cut by 0 bases, the J end by 0 bases, with 6 bases between. Germline CDR1 and CDR2: LGHDT and YNNKEL (reference sequence). The CDR3 contains 15 residues. The CDR3 region is CASSQERLSGNTIYF. In DNA, the CDR3 is TGTGCCAGCAGCCAAGAGCGGCTCTCTGGAAACACCATATATTTT.

In this sample, this clone turned up once. The chain joins TRBV24-1 to TRBJ2-3; TRBD2 aligns across 7 bases. CDR1 and CDR2 (germline): KGHDR, SFDVKD. This CDR3 spans 16 amino acids. Unmatched junction bases numbered 6, after V lost 3 bases and J lost 1 base. The CDR3 DNA reads as TGTGCCACCAGTGATGCGTTAGCGGGCCGCACAGATACGCAGTATTTT. Protein sequence: CATSDALAGRTDTQYF.

The V call is TRBV4-1, the J call TRBJ1-4; TRBD1 aligns across 9 bases. The V and J ends lost 5 bases and 8 bases, in that order; junction bases with no gene match: 6. The CDR3 consists of 14 residues. Germline loops: CDR1 MGHRA, CDR2 YSYEKL. The CDR3 DNA reads as TGCGCCAGCAGCACAGGGGGCTTAGGCGAAAAACTGTTTTTT. Amino acids: CASSTGGLGEKLFF.

In this sample, this clone turned up many times. V gene TRBV6-7 combines with J gene TRBJ2-1, with D possibly matching TRBD2 (6 bases). TRBV6-7 is an ORF, and what it does is uncertain. Between the trimmed V and J ends, which lost 6 bases and 9 bases, there was a span of 27 bases. This CDR3 has 17 residues. The CDR3 loop reads CASRGSGRIIVYGEQFF. The CDR3 DNA reads as TGTGCCAGCAGGGGGTCCGGGAGAATTATCGTGTATGGTGAGCAGTTCTTC.

This chain connects TRBV6-5 to TRBJ1-5, with unresolved D. Germline V CDR1 and CDR2: MNHEY, SVGAGI. V was pared by 6 bases and J by 6 bases, with 15 bases between. The CDR3 runs to 14 residues. In DNA, the CDR3 is TGTGCCAGCAGACCGGGTCTCAGTGGTCAGCCCCAGCATTTT. Amino acid sequence: CASRPGLSGQPQHF.

The DNA for the CDR3 is TGTGCCAGCCTTTACAGGACAGGATCAAATTCACCCCTCCACTTT. This translates into CASLYRTGSNSPLHF. This rearrangement joins TRBV6-5 to TRBJ1-6; 7 bases map to TRBD1. Per the germline V gene, CDR1 is MNHEY and CDR2 is SVGAGI. This CDR3 spans 15 amino acids. J lost 7 bases, V lost 8 bases, and 11 bases had no gene match.

The V call is TRBV10-3, the J call TRBJ1-3; D is uncertain. The CDR3 consists of 15 residues. Deletions cut 3 bases from V and 0 bases from J, with 9 bases between. In germline, CDR1 is ENHRY, CDR2 SYGVKD. CDR3 amino acids: CAISDAVPSGNTIYF. The DNA for the CDR3 is TGTGCCATCAGTGATGCAGTCCCCTCTGGAAACACCATATATTTT.

This chain connects TRBV6-5 to TRBJ1-4, with D possibly matching TRBD1 (6 bases). Germline CDR1 is MNHEY and CDR2 is SVGAGI. V was shortened by 2 bases and J by 5 bases, with 12 bases between the two germline ends. CDR3 length: 15 residues. CDR3 nucleotides: TGTGCCAGCAGTTACAGAGGGGGAGTGAATGAAAAACTGTTTTTT. Its translation: CASSYRGGVNEKLFF.

This clone has only a few counts. The chain couples TRBV19 to TRBJ1-2; the D is unclear. This CDR3 has 13 amino acids. V was cut by 7 bases and J by 6 bases, with 15 bases left in between. Looked up from germline, CDR1 is LNHDA and CDR2 is SQIVND (reference sequence). The CDR3 sequence is CASIIHPGDGYTF. The CDR3 nucleotides are TGTGCCAGTATTATTCATCCGGGAGATGGCTACACCTTC.

The J gene is TRBJ1-2, the V gene TRBV6-6; 7 nucleotides agree with TRBD1. After removal of 6 bases from V and 4 bases from J, the junction contained 2 bases not matched to a gene. The CDR3 is 12 residues long. Germline V gives CDR1 MNHNY, CDR2 SVGAGI (reference sequence). CDR3 nucleotide sequence: TGTGCCAGCAGCGACAGGGCCTATGGCTACACCTTC. Translated, it gives CASSDRAYGYTF.

V gene TRBV6-6 combines with J gene TRBJ2-7; 7 positions agree with TRBD2. This CDR3 comprises 14 residues. Per the germline V gene, CDR1 is MNHNY and CDR2 is SVGAGI (reference sequence). Trimming took 0 bases from V and 3 from J; bases not matched to a gene: 2. The CDR3 loop reads CASSYSGGSYEQYF. Written as DNA, the CDR3 is TGTGCCAGCAGTTACTCAGGCGGGAGCTACGAGCAGTACTTC.